These 7 T cell receptor beta chains were sequenced from one sample in a study of blood T cell repertoires in COVID-19. Clones were sequenced by immunoSEQ multiplex PCR, and TCRdb holds only the in-frame ones, with some missing. This sample has about 480,000 clones, with roughly 90% found just once. Sequencing used PBMCs or T cells enriched from blood (not recorded which). The source is a woman aged 40-49 years who had recovered from COVID-19.

The gene calls are TRBV20-1 and TRBJ2-5; 7 bases map to TRBD2. This CDR3 is 15 amino acids long. V lost 3 bases and J lost 5; bases outside the gene matches: 12. CDR1 is DFQATT and CDR2 is SNEGSKA in the germline V gene (reference sequence). The CDR3 loop reads CSASSLAGVGETQYF. The DNA for the CDR3 is TGCAGTGCTAGTTCGCTGGCGGGAGTGGGGGAGACCCAGTACTTC.

The chain employs TRBV6-2 or TRBV6-3 and TRBJ2-7, with D uncertain. Trimming removed 5 bases at V and 3 bases at J, with 5 bases between. The germline CDR1 and CDR2 sequences are MNHEY and SVGEGT. The CDR3 has 11 amino acids. The CDR3 here is CASSIHYEQYF. DNA of the CDR3: TGTGCCAGCAGTATCCACTACGAGCAGTACTTC.

The J gene is TRBJ2-5, the V gene TRBV12-3 or TRBV12-4; TRBD1 agrees at 7 bases. The CDR3 is made up of 13 amino acids. Trimming at V came to 5 bases and at J to 2 bases, leaving 2 bases not matched to a gene. In DNA, the CDR3 is TGTGCCAGCAGTAGGGACAGACAAGAGACCCAGTACTTC. Translated: CASSRDRQETQYF.

V and J are TRBV11-3 and TRBJ2-3; D is unclear. V lost 5 bases and J 2 bases, leaving 17 bases between the germline ends. The CDR3 spans 16 residues. Germline V gene sequence: CDR1 SGHNT, CDR2 YENEEA. The CDR3 sequence is CASSAVDVRVTDTQYF. The CDR3 DNA sequence: TGTGCCAGCAGCGCCGTGGATGTTCGGGTCACAGATACGCAGTATTTT.

This clone has just a few counts. Written as DNA, the CDR3 is TGTGCCAGCAGCTTTGGGACAGGGTATGAAAAACTGTTTTTT. As protein: CASSFGTGYEKLFF. The chain is built from TRBV7-2 and TRBJ1-4; TRBD1 aligns across 9 bases. This CDR3 comprises 14 residues. With 3 bases clipped from V and 6 bases from J, the junction kept 2 bases outside the gene matches. Germline CDR1 and CDR2: SGHTA and FQGNSA.

The DNA for the CDR3 is TGTGCCAGCAGCCCAGCCCGGGGGGCGCGGAATGGCTACACCTTC. This gives the protein CASSPARGARNGYTF. This chain links TRBV7-9 with TRBJ1-2; tentative D call: TRBD1 (6 bases). V was pared by 5 bases and J by 6 bases, with 19 bases between. CDR3 size: 15 residues. CDR1 and CDR2 (germline): SEHNR, FQNEAQ (reference sequence).

The V gene is TRBV5-1, the J gene TRBJ2-7; 8 bases are shared with TRBD1. The CDR3 runs to 14 residues. The V gene's germline CDR1 is SGHRS and CDR2 YFSETQ. V was clipped by 0 bases and J by 7 bases; unmatched bases: 6. The CDR3 is CASSLADRGREQYF. CDR3 DNA: TGCGCCAGCAGCTTGGCCGACAGGGGAAGGGAGCAGTACTTC.